The next 6 T cell receptor beta chains were all read from a single sample in a study of blood T cell repertoires in COVID-19. Clones were read by immunoSEQ multiplex PCR, and TCRdb kept only the in-frame ones, dropping some. The sample lists 200,000 to 250,000 clones; over 75% were seen once. Sequencing was done on a sample of peripheral blood. These receptors were collected from a man aged 25 to 45 who had recovered from COVID-19.

This clone was detected only a few times. The chain couples TRBV5-4 to TRBJ1-4; a possible D gene is TRBD1 (5 bases). This CDR3 has 14 residues. V was pared by 3 bases and J by 5 bases, with 11 bases between. CDR1 is SGHNT, CDR2 YYREEE, per germline (reference sequence). This chain's CDR3 is CASSSGGGNEKLFF. For the CDR3, the DNA is TGTGCCAGCAGCTCCGGGGGAGGGAATGAAAAACTGTTTTTT.

This rearrangement joins TRBV28 to TRBJ1-2; 9 bases are shared with TRBD1. This CDR3 contains 16 residues. J lost 4 bases, V lost 3 bases, and 9 bases had no gene match. Germline V gives CDR1 MDHEN, CDR2 SYDVKM. The DNA of the CDR3 is TGTGCCAGCAGTTTTACACGGACAGGGGACCTCTATGGCTACACCTTC. Translation gives CASSFTRTGDLYGYTF.

The chain carries TRBV5-1 and TRBJ2-2; D not resolved. Looked up from germline, CDR1 is SGHRS and CDR2 is YFSETQ. The ends were cut back, 0 bases at V and 1 base at J, with 7 bases in the middle. The CDR3 extends over 15 amino acids. The CDR3 reads CASSLDAGNTGELFF. The DNA for the CDR3 is TGCGCCAGCAGCTTGGACGCAGGGAACACCGGGGAGCTGTTTTTT.

V and J are TRBV19 and TRBJ1-2; no reliable D call. Germline V gene sequence: CDR1 LNHDA, CDR2 SQIVND (reference sequence). V shed 6 bases and J shed 8 bases, with 13 bases lying between them. The CDR3 spans 12 residues. CDR3 nucleotides: TGTGCCAGTAGCCCTACTGCGGGGGGCTACACCTTC. Protein sequence: CASSPTAGGYTF.

This clone showed up just a few times. This rearrangement joins TRBV19 to TRBJ1-5; 8 bases match TRBD1. Unmatched junction bases numbered 12, after V lost 5 bases and J lost 0 bases. From germline, CDR1 is LNHDA and CDR2 SQIVND (reference sequence). CDR3 length equals 18 residues. This CDR3 is CASSPRDRLVYSNQPQHF. In DNA, the CDR3 is TGTGCCAGTAGTCCCCGGGACAGGCTCGTTTATAGCAATCAGCCCCAGCATTTT.

This clone was detected a few times. The rearrangement joins TRBV7-2 to TRBJ1-2, with a possible D match to TRBD1 (5 bases). This CDR3 comprises 14 residues. Germline CDR1 reads SGHTA; CDR2 reads FQGNSA. Deletions cut 7 bases from V and 1 base from J, with 13 bases between. The CDR3 spells CASTPGGDNYGYTF. As DNA, the CDR3 is TGTGCCAGCACCCCCGGGGGGGATAACTATGGCTACACCTTC.